This T cell receptor (beta chain) was documented in a study of cytomegalovirus exposure and HLA in healthy donors. The germline V gene encodes CDR1 SGHRS and CDR2 YFSETQ. Trimming cost V 4 bases and J 4 bases; bases outside gene matches: 9. The CDR3 runs 15 residues. The PCR ran on 60 Vbeta and 13 Jbeta primers. Clones were read by immunoSEQ multiplex PCR, and TCRdb kept only the in-frame ones, dropping some. The sample yields some 200,000 clones, 60% to 80% seen once. The receptor comes from a man aged 35-49 years in good health and CMV-seronegative. The sequenced sample consisted of PBMCs. V usage is TRBV5-1 and J usage is TRBJ1-2, with 8 bases that match TRBD1. For the CDR3, the DNA is TGCGCCAGCAGCCAACGGACAGGGCGAGGCTATGGCTACACCTTC. Translating gives CASSQRTGRGYGYTF.